Presented here are 14 T cell receptor beta chains from one specimen sequenced in a study of human T cells and chemical hapten exposure. A single record per CDR3 protein comes from TCRdb applying MiXCR to the RACE reads. Here the sample spans around 50,000 distinct CDR3 sequences, about a tenth being singletons. Time point denoted: patch test 1, 2 weeks after DPC sensitization. The treatment was: therapeutic diphenylcyclopropenone sensitization with weekly scalp DPC. The specimen comprised whole blood, sampled in connection with sensitization to the hapten diphenylcyclopropenone (DPC). These receptors originate from a woman between 50 and 59 years old with alopecia areata. Some clones in this sample may be carry-over from other donors' samples.

There are many counts of this clonotype. This rearrangement joins TRBV29-1 to TRBJ1-6, with 8 positions matching TRBD1. The J segment lost 7 bases and the V segment lost 4 bases, leaving 3 bases of the junction unmatched. This CDR3 is 13 amino acids long. Germline lookup yields CDR1 SQVTM and CDR2 ANQGSEA. The CDR3 nucleotides are TGCAGCGTTGCAGGGGGCGCGAATTCACCCCTCCACTTT. This codes for CSVAGGANSPLHF.

This clonotype was seen many times. In DNA, the CDR3 is TGCAGTGCCCCGGGGGCAGGGGGAAACACCATATATTTT. Encoded protein: CSAPGAGGNTIYF. The chain uses TRBV20-1 and TRBJ1-3; D perhaps matches TRBD1 (6 bases). Germline V gene sequence: CDR1 DFQATT, CDR2 SNEGSKA (reference sequence). This CDR3 contains 13 residues. V lost 6 bases, J lost 4 bases, and 13 bases lay in between.

This clonotype was observed a few times. The chain has TRBV5-1 and TRBJ2-3, with D maybe TRBD1 (7 bases). V gave up 4 bases and J gave up 2 bases, with 14 bases separating them. Germline CDR1 and CDR2: SGHRS and YFSETQ. CDR3 length equals 15 residues. The CDR3 here is CASSTGDRLTDTQYF. The CDR3, as DNA: TGCGCCAGCAGCACGGGGGACAGACTCACAGATACGCAGTATTTT.

This clonotype occurred many times. The chain recombines TRBV27 with TRBJ2-7; 10 bases map to TRBD2. J was trimmed by 5 bases and V by 4 bases; bases with no gene match: 8. CDR3 length: 15 amino acids. The germline gives CDR1 MNHEY, CDR2 SMNVEV (reference sequence). The CDR3 region is CASSSLLAGADEQYF. The CDR3 bases are TGTGCCAGCAGTTCCCTCCTAGCGGGAGCCGACGAGCAGTACTTC.

This clonotype was observed at least ten times. The chain is built from TRBV28 and TRBJ1-4, with D tentatively TRBD1 (6 bases). Per the germline V gene, CDR1 is MDHEN and CDR2 is SYDVKM. The CDR3 has 12 residues. V gave up 6 bases and J gave up 7 bases, with 9 bases separating them. The CDR3 DNA sequence: TGTGCCAGCAGGGCCAGGGGTGAAAAACTGTTTTTT. This translates into CASRARGEKLFF.

This clonotype was observed a few times. J is TRBJ2-7 and V is TRBV5-4; 10 nucleotides line up with TRBD2. This CDR3 is built from 15 residues. Trimming at V came to 0 bases and at J to 5 bases, leaving 5 bases not matched to a gene. Germline V gene sequence: CDR1 SGHNT, CDR2 YYREEE (reference sequence). CDR3 DNA: TGTGCCAGCAGCTTGGCTAGCGGGAGTTCTCACGAGCAGTACTTC. It translates to CASSLASGSSHEQYF.

The table lists this clonotype with many counts. The rearrangement uses TRBV29-1 and TRBJ2-1; D uncertain. The V end lost 1 base, the J end lost 4 bases, and 5 bases lay between the germline ends. This CDR3 comprises 12 residues. CDR1 and CDR2 (germline): SQVTM, ANQGSEA. The CDR3 here is CSVEVAYNEQFF. The CDR3, as DNA: TGCAGCGTTGAAGTCGCGTACAATGAGCAGTTCTTC.

This clonotype appeared many times. The V gene is TRBV6-2 or TRBV6-3, the J gene TRBJ1-6; D is uncertain. The germline V gene has CDR1 MNHEY and CDR2 SVGEGT. The V end was cut by 2 bases, the J end by 9 bases, with 5 bases between. The CDR3 sequence is 12 residues long. CDR3 nucleotide sequence: TGTGCCAGCAGTTACAGGATTTCACCCCTCCACTTT. Translating gives CASSYRISPLHF.

In its sample, this clonotype was seen many times. The V gene is TRBV7-2, the J gene TRBJ2-4; D may be TRBD2 (6 bases). V lost 1 base and J lost 1, with 11 bases in between. This CDR3 is 16 amino acids long. The germline V gene has CDR1 SGHTA and CDR2 FQGNSA. CDR3: CASSLETRGAKNIQYF. In DNA, the CDR3 is TGTGCCAGCAGCTTAGAGACTAGGGGCGCCAAAAACATTCAGTACTTC.

This clonotype occurred many times. The chain links TRBV12-3 or TRBV12-4 to TRBJ1-2; weak D call: TRBD1 (5 bases). This CDR3 region has 14 residues. The germline V and J ends were trimmed by 2 bases and 4 bases, with 11 bases remaining between them. The CDR3 DNA reads TGTGCCAGCAGTTTAAGGGCAGGGTCCTATGGCTACACCTTC. As protein: CASSLRAGSYGYTF.

This clonotype was detected only a few times. The chain combines TRBV7-2 with TRBJ2-2, with D maybe TRBD2 (5 bases). The V gene lost 5 bases and the J gene lost 7 bases, with 17 bases spanning the gap. Germline V gives CDR1 SGHTA, CDR2 FQGNSA. This CDR3 region has 15 residues. The CDR3 loop is CASSPNDLTSGELFF. CDR3 in DNA: TGTGCCAGCAGCCCGAATGACCTCACTAGCGGGGAGCTGTTTTTT.

This clonotype appeared many times. The chain carries TRBV29-1 and TRBJ1-6, with TRBD1 matching over 9 bases. CDR3 length: 13 amino acids. Germline values: CDR1 SQVTM, CDR2 ANQGSEA. Trimming took 6 bases from V and 6 from J; bases not matched to a gene: 3. For the CDR3, the DNA is TGCAGCGTCCGGACAGGGGTTAATTCACCCCTCCACTTT. It yields the protein CSVRTGVNSPLHF.

This clonotype was recorded many times. The rearrangement joins TRBV11-3 to TRBJ2-2; D not certain. The CDR3 contains 15 residues. CDR1 and CDR2 (germline): SGHNT, YENEEA. V was trimmed by 5 bases and J by 4 bases, leaving 14 bases between them. DNA of the CDR3: TGTGCCAGCAGCCCCATGGTAGGGTCCACCGGGGAGCTGTTTTTT. Encoded protein: CASSPMVGSTGELFF.

This clonotype showed up many times. This chain connects TRBV24-1 to TRBJ2-5; D is undetermined. Germline V gene data show CDR1 as KGHDR and CDR2 as SFDVKD. The germline V and J ends were trimmed by 4 bases and 3 bases, with 14 bases remaining between them. CDR3 length: 15 amino acids. CDR3 protein: CATSDTGPTKETQYF. CDR3 nucleotides: TGTGCCACCAGTGACACTGGGCCAACAAAAGAGACCCAGTACTTC.